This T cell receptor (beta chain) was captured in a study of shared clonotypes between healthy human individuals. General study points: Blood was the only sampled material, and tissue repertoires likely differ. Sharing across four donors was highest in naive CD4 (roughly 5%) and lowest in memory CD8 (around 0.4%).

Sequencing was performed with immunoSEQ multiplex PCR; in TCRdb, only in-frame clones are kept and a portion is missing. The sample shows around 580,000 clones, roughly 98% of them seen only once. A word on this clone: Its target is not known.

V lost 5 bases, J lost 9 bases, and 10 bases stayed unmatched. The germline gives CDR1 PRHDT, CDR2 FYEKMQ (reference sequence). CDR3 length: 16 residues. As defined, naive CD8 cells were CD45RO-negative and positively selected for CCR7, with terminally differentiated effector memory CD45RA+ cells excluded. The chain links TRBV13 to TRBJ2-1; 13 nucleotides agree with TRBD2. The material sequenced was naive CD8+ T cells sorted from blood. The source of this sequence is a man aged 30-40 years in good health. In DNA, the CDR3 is TGTGCCAGCAGCACTTTGGGACTAGCGGGAATGGGTGAGCAGTTCTTC. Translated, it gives CASSTLGLAGMGEQFF. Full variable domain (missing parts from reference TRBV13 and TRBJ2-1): AAGVIQSPRHLIKEKRETATLKCYPIPRHDTVYWYQQGPGQDPQFLISFYEKMQSDKGSIPDRFSAQQFSDYHSELNMSSLELGDSALYFCASSTLGLAGMGEQFFGPGTRLTVL.